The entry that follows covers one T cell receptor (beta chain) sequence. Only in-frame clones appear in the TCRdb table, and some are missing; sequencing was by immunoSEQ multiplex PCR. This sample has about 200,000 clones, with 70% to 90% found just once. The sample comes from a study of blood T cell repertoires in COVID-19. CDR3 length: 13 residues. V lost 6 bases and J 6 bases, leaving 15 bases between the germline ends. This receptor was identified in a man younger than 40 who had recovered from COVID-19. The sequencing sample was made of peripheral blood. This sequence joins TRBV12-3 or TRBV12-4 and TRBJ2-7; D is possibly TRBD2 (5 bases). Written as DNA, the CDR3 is TGTGCCAGCAGCTTACTAGTGTACGGCGAGCAGTACTTC. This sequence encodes CASSLLVYGEQYF.